This T cell receptor beta chain was recorded in a study of T cell responses to AZD1222 COVID-19 vaccine (dated by TCRdb to about 2021). The study in broad terms: AZD1222 recipients whose second dose came at about 4 weeks and those whose second dose came at about 12 weeks were combined into one group, since spike-specific TCR depth and breadth did not differ between the two schedules. Trial participants were enrolled by age into subgroups of 18-55, 56-69 and 70-plus years, and around 150, 28 and 57 TCR-sequenced participants, respectively, were included in these subgroups. A total of 240 or so trial participants underwent TCR sequencing, of whom about 210 had received two doses of AZD1222 and approximately 26 had received two doses of the MenACWY control vaccine. Study-wide findings and limitations: The 56-69-year group was small, and its depth increase did not reach significance, likely because of low power. Epitopes outside the regions mutated in the B.1.351 and B.1.1.7 variants were reportedly recognized by nearly half of the unique spike-specific TCRs. Conclusions about previously exposed vaccinees were limited because only six AZD1222 recipients were SARS-CoV-2 seropositive at baseline. The vaccine-associated CD4 TCRs covered the entire spike protein, and the dominant responses fell in regions 160-218 and 743-854. A significant rise in spike-specific TCR breadth and depth was observed after two AZD1222 doses relative to day 0 and relative to MenACWY recipients. Because no samples from the day 14 peak response were available, repertoires could be characterized only after the peak T cell response. Most participants were white British and females outnumbered males, and the authors suggested that clonal diversity may have been underestimated.

The time point label on this specimen signifies: baseline before first vaccination. Vaccinee samples came from UK trials COV001 and COV002, including a single-blind randomized controlled phase 2/3 trial of AZD1222 (ChAdOx1 nCoV-19) in healthy adults. Trial participant PBMC samples were collected at day 0 and day 28 after the second dose for TCRbeta chain sequencing. V gives up 1 base and J gives up 5 bases, and the segment between their germline ends measures 8 bases. For CDR1 and CDR2, the germline V gene lists SGHDN and FVKESK. The CDR3 numbers 13 residues from cysteine through phenylalanine. The kept DNA is CDR3 alone, 39 bases in frame from the first base. The CDR3 regions of human TCRbeta chains were subjected to immunosequencing. Processing in the source paper ran as follows. Repertoire TCRs were checked for matches against a reference library of SARS-CoV-2-specific TCRs that had been generated using the MIRA antigen-specificity platform. Breadth was defined as the fraction of unique TCRs that were SARS-CoV-2-associated. Depth was defined as the fraction of total T cells that were SARS-CoV-2-associated. Each spike-specific TCR was assigned to its reactive spike region and to a CD4 or CD8 class using the MIRA data. Log10-transformed breadth and depth values were compared by one-way ANOVA with Sidak's multiple comparisons tests. TCRdb holds this immuneACCESS table with in-frame rearrangements only. Some clones are missing; in checked studies, unresolved V genes explain under half, and the rest has no known cause. V and J calls and clone size are given by that table; D and trimming were obtained from the DNA. In this sample the table shows more than 60,000 clones, less than 90% of which occur a single time. Clones ranked in the top ten supply 17% of the sample.

About this clone: The antigen this receptor binds is unknown. No base quality values were provided; no much bigger clone lies one nucleotide off.

The chain uses TRBV14 and TRBJ2-5, with a tentative D gene TRBD1 over 6 matching bases. The specimen comprised peripheral blood, sampled on day 0 of AZD1222 vaccination. This receptor was taken from an adult in good health. The nucleotide sequence reads TGTGCCAGCAGCCAAGCAGGGGAGGAGACCCAGTACTTC. Its translation reads: CASSQAGEETQYF.